One sample yielded the 28 T cell receptor beta chains listed below, sequenced in a study of cytomegalovirus exposure and HLA in healthy donors. The primer mix had 60 Vbeta and 13 Jbeta primers. Only in-frame clones appear in the TCRdb table, and some are missing; sequencing was by immunoSEQ multiplex PCR. Recorded here are 87,000 or so clones; the top ten clones represent over 15%. Sequences were obtained from PBMCs. These receptors came from a man aged 45 to 65 in good health and CMV-seropositive.

This chain links TRBV7-2 with TRBJ1-2; D gene unclear. Trimming removed 4 bases at V and 0 bases at J, with 9 bases between. This CDR3 region has 14 residues. CDR1 SGHTA and CDR2 FQGNSA come from the germline V gene. The CDR3 nucleotides read TGTGCCAGCAGCTACAGAGTCTCTAACTATGGCTACACCTTC. Protein sequence: CASSYRVSNYGYTF. Supplemented by reference TRBV7-2 and TRBJ1-2, the full variable domain reads GAGVSQSPSNKVTEKGKDVELRCDPISGHTALYWYRQSLGQGLEFLIYFQGNSAPDKSGLPSDRFSAERTGGSVSTLTIQRTQQEDSAVYLCASSYRVSNYGYTFGSGTRLTVV.

V and J are TRBV5-4 and TRBJ2-3, with D uncertain. The CDR3 sequence is 14 residues long. The V gene's germline CDR1 is SGHNT and CDR2 YYREEE (reference sequence). Trimming pared 4 bases from V and 2 bases from J, leaving 11 bases between. CDR3: CASSANVVTDTQYF. CDR3 nucleotide sequence: TGTGCCAGCAGCGCGAACGTGGTCACAGATACGCAGTATTTT. Combining the CDR3 with reference TRBV5-4 and TRBJ2-3 gives the whole variable domain ETGVTQSPTHLIKTRGQQVTLRCSSQSGHNTVSWYQQALGQGPQFIFQYYREEENGRGNFPPRFSGLQFPNYSSELNVNALELDDSALYLCASSANVVTDTQYFGPGTRLTVL.

The V gene is TRBV5-5, the J gene TRBJ1-5; 7 nucleotides line up with TRBD1. V lost 4 bases to trimming and J lost 6 bases; unmatched junction nucleotides: 13. This CDR3 has 16 amino acids. Germline CDR1 is SGHKS and CDR2 is YYEKEE (reference sequence). The CDR3 nucleotides are TGTGCCAGCAGCCAGGGGTTGAGACAGGGATCTCAGCCCCAGCATTTT. It translates to CASSQGLRQGSQPQHF.

The V and J genes are TRBV5-6 and TRBJ2-1; D remains unclear. Germline loops: CDR1 SGHDT, CDR2 YYEEEE. The CDR3 covers 14 residues. The V end was cut by 4 bases, the J end by 0 bases, with 8 bases between. The CDR3 DNA is TGTGCCAGCAGCCCTCGGGTCTCCTACAATGAGCAGTTCTTC. Translated, it gives CASSPRVSYNEQFF.

DNA of the CDR3: TGTGCCAGCAGCTTAGAGGGGGTGGTGGCCTACGAGCAGTACTTC. It yields the protein CASSLEGVVAYEQYF. The rearrangement joins TRBV7-3 to TRBJ2-7, with D tentatively TRBD1 (6 bases). The germline V gene has CDR1 SGHTA and CDR2 FQGTGA. The CDR3 contains 15 residues. V was shortened by 2 bases and J by 2 bases, with 13 bases between the two germline ends.

The chain has TRBV18 and TRBJ1-4, with 9 bases identical to TRBD1. V lost 4 bases to trimming and J lost 0 bases; unmatched junction nucleotides: 9. Germline CDR1 and CDR2: KGHSH and LQKENI. The CDR3 is made up of 18 amino acids. CDR3 nucleotides: TGTGCCAGCTCACTAGTATCGGGACAGGGCTCAACTAATGAAAAACTGTTTTTT. Amino acids: CASSLVSGQGSTNEKLFF.

This chain links TRBV29-1 with TRBJ2-5; 10 nucleotides agree with TRBD1. V lost 7 bases and J lost 5; bases outside the gene matches: 10. CDR1 is SQVTM and CDR2 is ANQGSEA in the germline V gene. The CDR3 contains 14 residues. This CDR3 reads CSGSTGGFSETQYF. The CDR3 coding sequence is TGCAGCGGTTCGACAGGGGGCTTTTCGGAGACCCAGTACTTC.

J is TRBJ1-1 and V is TRBV18, with D perhaps matching TRBD1 (6 bases). The germline CDR1 and CDR2 sequences are KGHSH and LQKENI. CDR3 size: 14 residues. V was shortened by 9 bases and J by 4 bases, with 18 bases between the two germline ends. Here the CDR3 reads CASYLPKQGTEAFF. As DNA, the CDR3 is TGTGCCAGTTACTTACCTAAACAGGGCACTGAAGCTTTCTTT.

This sequence joins TRBV30 and TRBJ2-2; possible D gene TRBD2, 5 bases. V lost 3 bases, J lost 3 bases, and 5 bases lay in between. Germline assignment: CDR1 GTSNPN and CDR2 SVGIG (reference sequence). The CDR3 is made up of 12 amino acids. The DNA for the CDR3 is TGTGCCTGGAGCGGGGACACCGGGGAGCTGTTTTTT. This gives the protein CAWSGDTGELFF.

The chain has TRBV28 and TRBJ2-7, with 10 bases aligning to TRBD1. V shed 4 bases and J 13 bases; nucleotides not matched to a gene: 7. Germline V gives CDR1 MDHEN, CDR2 SYDVKM. The CDR3 contains 12 residues. The CDR3 protein is CASSSDRGRTYV. CDR3 nucleotides: TGTGCCAGCAGTTCGGACAGGGGGAGGACCTACGTC.

The CDR3, as DNA: TGCGCCAGCAGTCAATCGAGACAGCGCAATCAGCCCCAGCATTTT. Its protein product is CASSQSRQRNQPQHF. This rearrangement joins TRBV23-1 to TRBJ1-5; D is possibly TRBD1 (5 bases). TRBV23-1 is an open reading frame, and its role is uncertain. The V gene lost 0 bases and the J gene lost 2 bases, with 8 bases spanning the gap. This CDR3 has 15 residues.

V is TRBV27 and J is TRBJ2-1; weak D call: TRBD2 (5 bases). The CDR3 spans 14 residues. The germline V and J ends were trimmed by 6 bases and 4 bases, with 13 bases remaining between them. Germline-derived CDR1 and CDR2 are MNHEY and SMNVEV (reference sequence). This chain's CDR3 is CASRGWGDYNEQFF. The CDR3 DNA reads TGTGCCAGCAGGGGGTGGGGAGATTACAATGAGCAGTTCTTC.

V is TRBV18 and J is TRBJ2-7; D possibly corresponds to TRBD2 (6 bases). Germline-derived CDR1 and CDR2 are KGHSH and LQKENI. With 1 base removed from V and 6 bases from J, the gap between germline ends came to 13 bases. The CDR3 spans 14 residues. The CDR3 nucleotides read TGTGCCAGCTCACCACTGGGACTGGAGGGCGAGCAGTACTTC. It specifies CASSPLGLEGEQYF. Together with reference TRBV18 and TRBJ2-7, the CDR3 gives the full variable domain: NAGVMQNPRHLVRRRGQEARLRCSPMKGHSHVYWYRQLPEEGLKFMVYLQKENIIDESGMPKERFSAEFPKEGPSILRIQQVVRGDSAAYFCASSPLGLEGEQYFGPGTRLTVT.

This sequence joins TRBV5-4 and TRBJ1-2; no definite D call. V gave up 3 bases and J gave up 3 bases, with 15 bases separating them. CDR1 is SGHNT, CDR2 YYREEE, per germline (reference sequence). The CDR3 loop spans 15 amino acids. This CDR3 is CASSSYRNPYYGYTF. In DNA form, the CDR3 reads TGTGCCAGCAGCTCCTACAGAAACCCCTACTATGGCTACACCTTC.

The chain has TRBV5-5 and TRBJ2-3, with D perhaps TRBD2 (6 bases). The CDR3 has 16 residues. The germline V gene encodes CDR1 SGHKS and CDR2 YYEKEE (reference sequence). V lost 4 bases and J lost 0, with 15 bases in between. The CDR3 DNA follows: TGTGCCAGCAGCCCGAGCCCAGGGAGGAGCACAGATACGCAGTATTTT. Its protein product is CASSPSPGRSTDTQYF.

This sequence joins TRBV29-1 and TRBJ2-3; 9 bases fit TRBD2. Germline CDR1 and CDR2: SQVTM and ANQGSEA. This CDR3 spans 14 amino acids. The V segment lost 3 bases and the J segment 6 bases; nucleotides outside the gene matches: 7. CDR3 sequence: CSVEGGRAQDTQYF. The CDR3, as DNA: TGCAGCGTTGAGGGCGGGAGGGCCCAGGATACGCAGTATTTT.

The chain links TRBV7-8 to TRBJ2-7; 9 nucleotides line up with TRBD2. The germline V gene encodes CDR1 SGHVS and CDR2 FQNEAQ. V lost 6 bases, J lost 7 bases, and 10 bases stayed unmatched. CDR3 size: 14 residues. CDR3 bases: TGTGCCAGCAGGGTCGCGGGAGGGCCTGGTGAGCAGTACTTC. Protein product: CASRVAGGPGEQYF.

This sequence joins TRBV30 and TRBJ1-3; D possibly corresponds to TRBD1 (5 bases). Germline lookup yields CDR1 GTSNPN and CDR2 SVGIG (reference sequence). Trimming removed 5 bases from V and 0 bases from J, with 11 bases in between. The CDR3 contains 14 residues. The CDR3 loop reads CAWAQGNSGNTIYF. CDR3 DNA: TGTGCCTGGGCTCAGGGTAACTCTGGAAACACCATATATTTT.

V and J are TRBV10-3 and TRBJ1-5; tentative D call: TRBD1 (5 bases). The CDR3 has 16 residues. Germline V gene sequence: CDR1 ENHRY, CDR2 SYGVKD. V lost 2 bases and J lost 4, with 15 bases in between. The CDR3 is CAISERLLQDNQPQHF. The DNA of the CDR3 is TGTGCCATCAGTGAGCGGTTATTACAGGATAATCAGCCCCAGCATTTT.

The chain couples TRBV18 to TRBJ1-1; D unclear. CDR1 is KGHSH and CDR2 is LQKENI in the germline V gene. V was clipped by 0 bases and J by 3 bases, with 11 bases between them. This CDR3 has 15 residues. CDR3 nucleotide sequence: TGTGCCAGCTCACCACCCTCAGCTCAGGACACTGAAGCTTTCTTT. Its translation: CASSPPSAQDTEAFF.

V usage is TRBV18 and J usage is TRBJ2-3; 7 nucleotides agree with TRBD1. Losses at the gene ends were 2 bases for V and 3 bases for J; bases not matched to a gene: 5. The CDR3 covers 15 residues. Germline V gene sequence: CDR1 KGHSH, CDR2 LQKENI. CDR3 sequence: CASSPDRVGTDTQYF. CDR3 sequence (DNA): TGTGCCAGCTCACCAGACAGGGTGGGTACAGATACGCAGTATTTT.

This chain uses TRBV11-3 with TRBJ1-3; unclear D gene. Germline V gene lookup returns CDR1 SGHNT and CDR2 YENEEA. V lost 6 bases and J 4 bases, leaving 4 bases between the germline ends. The CDR3 contains 11 residues. The CDR3 is CASRRGNTIYF. The CDR3 bases are TGTGCCAGCAGGCGAGGAAACACCATATATTTT.

The CDR3 DNA sequence: TGTGCCTGGAGGCCTAGCGTTCACTTCTACGAGCAGTACTTC. This translates into CAWRPSVHFYEQYF. V usage is TRBV30 and J usage is TRBJ2-7; tentative D call: TRBD2 (6 bases). The CDR3 is 14 amino acids. CDR1 and CDR2 from the germline V gene are GTSNPN and SVGIG (reference sequence). Trimming left V 3 bases short and J 3 bases short, with 15 bases between.

As for this clone: This specimen includes other DNA sequences encoding the same CDR3. The gene calls are TRBV18 and TRBJ1-1; D may be TRBD1 (6 bases). Between the trimmed V and J ends, which lost 3 bases and 3 bases, there was a span of 8 bases. The V gene's germline CDR1 is KGHSH and CDR2 LQKENI. This CDR3 region has 13 residues. The CDR3 sequence: CASSPRQDTEAFF. DNA for the CDR3: TGTGCCAGCTCACCTCGACAGGACACTGAAGCTTTCTTT.

The chain uses TRBV23-1 and TRBJ1-5, with D perhaps matching TRBD1 (5 bases). TRBV23-1 is identified as an open reading frame with a role that is uncertain. Trimming removed 1 base from V and 5 bases from J, with 9 bases in between. The CDR3 has 14 amino acids. CDR3: CASSQWGGDQPQHF. The CDR3 bases are TGCGCCAGCAGTCAATGGGGGGGGGATCAGCCCCAGCATTTT.

The chain has TRBV5-5 and TRBJ2-5; 11 bases align to TRBD2. The DNA end is more similar to TRBJ2-7, so the J call may be wrong. Germline loops: CDR1 SGHKS, CDR2 YYEKEE (reference sequence). CDR3 length: 14 amino acids. CDR3 bases: TGTGCCAGCAGTAGACTAGCGGGGATCTACGAGCAGTACTTC. It is translated as CASSRLAGIYEQYF.

This sequence joins TRBV30 and TRBJ1-3; D gene unclear. Germline values: CDR1 GTSNPN, CDR2 SVGIG (reference sequence). Trimming pared 1 base from V and 0 bases from J, leaving 4 bases between. This CDR3 comprises 13 residues. The CDR3 loop is CAWSGSSGNTIYF. CDR3 in DNA: TGTGCCTGGAGTGGGAGCTCTGGAAACACCATATATTTT.

The J gene is TRBJ1-5, the V gene TRBV7-2; no firm D call. Trimming left V 1 base short and J 6 bases short, with 10 bases between. The CDR3 runs to 14 residues. The germline V gene has CDR1 SGHTA and CDR2 FQGNSA. In nucleotides, the CDR3 is TGTGCCAGCAGCTTAGTGTGGGGAGGTCAGCCCCAGCATTTT. It codes for CASSLVWGGQPQHF.